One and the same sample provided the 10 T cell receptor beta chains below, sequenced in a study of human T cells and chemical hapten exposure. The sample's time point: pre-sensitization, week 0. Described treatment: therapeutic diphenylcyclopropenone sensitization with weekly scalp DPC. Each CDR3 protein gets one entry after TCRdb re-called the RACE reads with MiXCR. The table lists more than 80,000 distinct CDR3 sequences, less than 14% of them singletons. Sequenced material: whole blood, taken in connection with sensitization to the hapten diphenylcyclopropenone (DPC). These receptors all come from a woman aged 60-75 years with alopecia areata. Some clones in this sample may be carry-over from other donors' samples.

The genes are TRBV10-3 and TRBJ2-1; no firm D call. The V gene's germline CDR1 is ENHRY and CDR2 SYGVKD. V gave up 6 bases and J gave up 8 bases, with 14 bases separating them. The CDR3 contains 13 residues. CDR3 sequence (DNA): TGTGCCATCAGAGGGCCTAACGCTGATGAGCAGTTCTTC. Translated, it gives CAIRGPNADEQFF.

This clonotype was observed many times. CDR3 sequence: CASRGGGAASYEQYF. The CDR3 DNA follows: TGTGCCAGCAGGGGAGGGGGTGCAGCCTCCTACGAGCAGTACTTC. The chain uses TRBV6-1 and TRBJ2-7; D might be TRBD2 (7 bases). With 6 bases removed from V and 0 bases from J, the gap between germline ends came to 15 bases. The CDR3 runs to 15 residues. Germline CDR1 is MNHNS and CDR2 is SASEGT.

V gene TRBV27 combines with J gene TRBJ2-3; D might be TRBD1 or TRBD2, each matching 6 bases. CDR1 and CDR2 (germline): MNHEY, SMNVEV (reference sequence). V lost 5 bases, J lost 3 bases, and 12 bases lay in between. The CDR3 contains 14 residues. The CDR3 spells CASSRLGQTDTQYF. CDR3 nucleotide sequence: TGTGCCAGCAGTAGACTAGGACAGACAGATACGCAGTATTTT.

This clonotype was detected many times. CDR3 coding DNA: TGTGCCAGCAGTTGGAGAAGAGACAGCCAAAACTATGGCTACACCTTC. It specifies CASSWRRDSQNYGYTF. J is TRBJ1-2 and V is TRBV6-2 or TRBV6-3; D may be TRBD1 (5 bases). V lost 4 bases, J lost 2 bases, and 17 bases lay in between. CDR1 is MNHEY, CDR2 SVGEGT, per germline. The CDR3 contains 16 residues.

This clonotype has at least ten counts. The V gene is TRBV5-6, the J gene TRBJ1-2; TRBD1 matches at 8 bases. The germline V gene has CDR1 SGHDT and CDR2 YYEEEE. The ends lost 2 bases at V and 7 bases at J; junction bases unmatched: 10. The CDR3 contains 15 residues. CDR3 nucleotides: TGTGCCAGCAGCTTATGGACAGGGACTTACTCTGGCTACACCTTC. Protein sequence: CASSLWTGTYSGYTF.

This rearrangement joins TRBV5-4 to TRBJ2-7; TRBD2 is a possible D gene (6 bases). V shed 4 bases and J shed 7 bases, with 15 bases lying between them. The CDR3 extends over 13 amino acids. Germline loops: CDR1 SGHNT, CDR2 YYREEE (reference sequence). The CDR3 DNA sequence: TGTGCCAGCAGCCGGGACTTGTTGGGGGAGCAGTACTTC. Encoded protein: CASSRDLLGEQYF.

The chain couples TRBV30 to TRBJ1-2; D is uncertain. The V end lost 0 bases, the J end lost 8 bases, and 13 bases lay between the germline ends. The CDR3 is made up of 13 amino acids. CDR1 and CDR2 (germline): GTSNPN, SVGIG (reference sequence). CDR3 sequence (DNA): TGTGCCTGGAGTGTACAGCCTGAACAGGGCTACACCTTC. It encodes CAWSVQPEQGYTF.

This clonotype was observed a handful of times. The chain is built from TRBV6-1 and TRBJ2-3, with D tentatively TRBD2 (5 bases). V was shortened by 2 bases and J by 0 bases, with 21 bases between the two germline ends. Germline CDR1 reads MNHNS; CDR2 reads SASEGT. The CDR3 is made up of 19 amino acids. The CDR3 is CASSESGSTYIPSTDTQYF. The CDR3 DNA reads TGTGCCAGCAGTGAATCGGGATCCACTTATATCCCTAGCACAGATACGCAGTATTTT.

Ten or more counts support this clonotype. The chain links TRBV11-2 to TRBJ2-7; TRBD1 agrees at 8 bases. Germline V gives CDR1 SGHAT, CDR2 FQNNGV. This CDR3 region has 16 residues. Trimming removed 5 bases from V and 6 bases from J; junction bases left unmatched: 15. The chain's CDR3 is CASSRGRGQVLSEQYF. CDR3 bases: TGTGCCAGCAGCCGAGGACGGGGACAGGTATTAAGCGAGCAGTACTTC. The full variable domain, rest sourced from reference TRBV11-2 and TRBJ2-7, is EAGVAQSPRYKIIEKRQSVAFWCNPISGHATLYWYQQILGQGPKLLIQFQNNGVVDDSQLPKDRFSAERLKGVDSTLKIQPAKLEDSAVYLCASSRGRGQVLSEQYFGPGTRLTVT.

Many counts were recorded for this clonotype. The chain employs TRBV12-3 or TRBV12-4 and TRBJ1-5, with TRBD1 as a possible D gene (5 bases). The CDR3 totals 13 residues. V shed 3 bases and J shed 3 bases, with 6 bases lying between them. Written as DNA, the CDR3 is TGTGCCAGCAGTTTCAGGGCCAATCAGCCCCAGCATTTT. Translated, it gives CASSFRANQPQHF.